Shown below are 2 T cell receptor beta chains from a single sample sequenced in a study of blood T cell repertoires in COVID-19. Libraries were prepared by immunoSEQ multiplex PCR; TCRdb keeps only in-frame clonotypes and omits some of them. The sample lists 30,000 to 50,000 clones, 75% to 90% occurring once. Sample: peripheral blood. The receptors originated from a man between 60 and 75 years old with acute or convalescent COVID-19.

The rearrangement uses TRBV18 and TRBJ1-1, with D possibly TRBD1 on 5 matching bases. With 3 bases removed from V and 1 base from J, the gap between germline ends came to 9 bases. Looked up from germline, CDR1 is KGHSH and CDR2 is LQKENI. This CDR3 has 14 residues. In nucleotides, the CDR3 is TGTGCCAGCTCACCCCGGGGGGAGAACACTGAAGCTTTCTTT. Residues: CASSPRGENTEAFF.

The V and J genes are TRBV14 and TRBJ2-1; D not certain. Per the germline V gene, CDR1 is SGHDN and CDR2 is FVKESK. The V end was cut by 4 bases, the J end by 2 bases, with 12 bases between. This CDR3 spans 15 amino acids. CDR3 sequence reads: CASSPYLPTYNEQFF. As DNA, the CDR3 is TGTGCCAGCAGCCCTTACTTACCAACCTACAATGAGCAGTTCTTC.